Listed below are T cell receptor beta chains from one sample, sequenced in a study of blood T cell repertoires in COVID-19. Measured with immunoSEQ multiplex PCR; TCRdb has only the in-frame clones, and not every one. This sample has some 90,000 clones, with 80% found just once. The sample was peripheral blood. The receptors originated from a woman in her sixties or seventies with acute or convalescent COVID-19. Both conserved end residues are part of each CDR3. D genes are given only for firm matches. Some rows have no size entry. The others give once, few or many, or a class for an expanded clone.

d_call	v_call	j_call	clone_size	cdr3_nt	cdr3_aa
NA	TRBV2	TRBJ2-3	NA	TGTGCCAGCAGTGGGGCTTTGGGGGCGAGCACAGATACGCAGTATTTT	CASSGALGASTDTQYF
TRBD1	TRBV5-6	TRBJ1-6	once	TGTGCCAGCAGCCGGGACAGGACCCTCATGGGCGGTTCACCCCTCCACTTT	CASSRDRTLMGGSPLHF
NA	TRBV5-4	TRBJ2-5	NA	TGTGCCAGCAGCTCCCGGGCGGGGCAAGAGACCCAGTACTTC	CASSSRAGQETQYF
NA	TRBV6-1	TRBJ1-2	once	TGTGCCAGCAGTGCCCTTTTGCGGGATTTTTATTATGGCTACACCTTC	CASSALLRDFYYGYTF
NA	TRBV19	TRBJ1-1	NA	TGTGCCAGTAGTATAGACCGGTATTTCACTGAAGCTTTCTTT	CASSIDRYFTEAFF
TRBD1	TRBV5-5	TRBJ1-2	NA	TGTGCCAGCAGCCTAACCGGACAGGCTAACTATGGCTACACCTTC	CASSLTGQANYGYTF
NA	TRBV27	TRBJ1-5	NA	TGTGCCAGCAGTTTAGGGGGCCAGCCCAATCAGCCCCAGCATTTT	CASSLGGQPNQPQHF
TRBD2	TRBV5-1	TRBJ2-1	NA	TGCGCCAGCAGCTCCGGTGGACTAGGTAATGAGCAGTTCTTC	CASSSGGLGNEQFF
NA	TRBV6-1	TRBJ1-5	NA	TGTGCCAGCAGTGAGATTCGGAATCAGCCCCAGCATTTT	CASSEIRNQPQHF
TRBD1	TRBV18	TRBJ2-1	NA	TGTGCCAGCTCACCGGACAGGGTCCCCAATGAGCAGTTCTTC	CASSPDRVPNEQFF
TRBD1	TRBV15	TRBJ1-4	NA	TGTGCCACCAGCAGAGGGGGACAGGGGGTCGAAAAACTGTTTTTT	CATSRGGQGVEKLFF
NA	TRBV6-4	TRBJ1-4	once	TGTGCCAGCAGTGAACATTTTTGGGGCAGGGGTGAAAAACTGTTTTTT	CASSEHFWGRGEKLFF
TRBD2	TRBV7-7	TRBJ2-5	NA	TGTGCCAGCAGCTTAGGGTCTAGCGGGGGAGGACCCCAAGAGACCCAGTACTTC	CASSLGSSGGGPQETQYF
NA	TRBV19	TRBJ1-1	NA	TGTGCCAGTAACCCCGTCGGGATGAACACTGAAGCTTTCTTT	CASNPVGMNTEAFF
TRBD1	TRBV28	TRBJ1-4	few	TGTGCCAGCAGTGCACCGGGACAGGGAGGTGAAAAACTGTTTTTT	CASSAPGQGGEKLFF
TRBD2	TRBV27	TRBJ2-1	NA	TGTGCCAGCAGTTCTAGCGGGAGTCTTTACAATGAGCAGTTCTTC	CASSSSGSLYNEQFF
TRBD1	TRBV6-6	TRBJ2-3	NA	TGTGCCAGCACCCACGAGTGGGGCAGGGGGATAGATACGCAGTATTTT	CASTHEWGRGIDTQYF
NA	TRBV3-1/TRBV3-2	TRBJ1-5	NA	TGTGCCAGCAGCCAAGATCCACGGGGTCTGATGCCCCAGCATTTT	CASSQDPRGLMPQHF
NA	TRBV4-3	TRBJ1-1	few	TGCGCCAGCAGCCACACCGGGACATGGATTAACACTGAAGCTTTCTTT	CASSHTGTWINTEAFF
NA	TRBV27	TRBJ1-2	NA	TGTGCCAGCAGTCTCGTCCTGGGGGGAAGAATCAACTATGGCTACACCTTC	CASSLVLGGRINYGYTF
NA	TRBV5-1	TRBJ2-1	once	TGCGCCAGCAGCAGCGGTTTGACTACTTCCTACAATGAGCAGTTCTTC	CASSSGLTTSYNEQFF
NA	TRBV29-1	TRBJ1-1	NA	TGCAGCGTTGAAAGGGCTCAGGGGACAAACACTGAAGCTTTCTTT	CSVERAQGTNTEAFF
TRBD1	TRBV28	TRBJ1-5	NA	TGTGCCAGCAGTTTGGGACAGGCTTATAGCAATCAGCCCCAGCATTTT	CASSLGQAYSNQPQHF
NA	TRBV12-2	TRBJ2-1	once	TGTGCAAGTCGCGGGGGTAGGACTAGCGGCCGGTCCTACAATGAGCAGTTCTTC	CASRGGRTSGRSYNEQFF
NA	TRBV15	TRBJ2-7	once	TGTGCCACCAGCAGAGATGGGGGCGGGAGTTCCTACGAGCAGTACTTC	CATSRDGGGSSYEQYF
NA	TRBV7-2	TRBJ1-4	NA	TGTGCCAGCAGCCGGGGGTTCTCGGGTAATGAAAAACTGTTTTTT	CASSRGFSGNEKLFF
TRBD2	TRBV5-1	TRBJ2-3	NA	TGCGCCAGCAGCTTGGATAGCGGGAGAACAGATACGCAGTATTTT	CASSLDSGRTDTQYF
TRBD1	TRBV5-1	TRBJ2-1	NA	TGCGCCAGCAGCTTGGACCAGGGGGCGTCTGAGCAGTTCTTC	CASSLDQGASEQFF
NA	TRBV2	TRBJ1-2	NA	TGTGCCAGCAGTGAAGCGGGGAGGGACTATGGCTACACCTTC	CASSEAGRDYGYTF